Presented here are 24 T cell receptor beta chains from one specimen sequenced in a study of response to subunit inactivated influenza vaccine. TCRdb recomputed calls from the RT-PCR reads with MiXCR, one row per CDR3 protein. This repertoire shows over 450,000 distinct CDR3 sequences, 10% to 15% found once; its top ten account for around 13%. The specimen comprised PBMCs from blood, sampled roughly 45 days after vaccination. Receptor source: a man aged 45-60 years who received an inactivated influenza vaccine.

The gene calls are TRBV7-2 and TRBJ2-1; D might be TRBD2 (5 bases). Germline V lookup: CDR1 SGHTA, CDR2 FQGNSA. V lost 5 bases to trimming and J lost 2 bases, with 10 bases between them. The CDR3 has 14 residues. The CDR3 DNA is TGTGCCAGCAGCGAGTCGGGGACCTACAATGAGCAGTTCTTC. Translation: CASSESGTYNEQFF.

This clonotype has more than one count but fewer than ten. V and J are TRBV20-1 and TRBJ2-7, with 7 positions matching TRBD2. CDR3 length: 12 residues. The trim removed 3 bases at V and 6 bases at J, leaving 5 bases unmatched. Germline CDR1 reads DFQATT; CDR2 reads SNEGSKA (reference sequence). CDR3 sequence: CSARWGGIEQYF. For the CDR3, the DNA is TGCAGTGCTAGGTGGGGGGGTATCGAGCAGTACTTC.

This chain connects TRBV13 to TRBJ2-4, with D tentatively TRBD1 (5 bases). Germline V gene sequence: CDR1 PRHDT, CDR2 FYEKMQ (reference sequence). This CDR3 has 15 residues. The V gene lost 4 bases and the J gene lost 2 bases, with 12 bases spanning the gap. In DNA form, the CDR3 reads TGTGCCAGCAGCTCTCCCAGGGTACCCAAAAACATTCAGTACTTC. As protein: CASSSPRVPKNIQYF. Looking up the rest from reference TRBV13 and TRBJ2-4 gives the full variable domain: AAGVIQSPRHLIKEKRETATLKCYPIPRHDTVYWYQQGPGQDPQFLISFYEKMQSDKGSIPDRFSAQQFSDYHSELNMSSLELGDSALYFCASSSPRVPKNIQYFGAGTRLSVL.

The table lists this clonotype with a few counts. V usage is TRBV10-3 and J usage is TRBJ2-1; TRBD1 aligns across 7 bases. Germline CDR1 and CDR2: ENHRY and SYGVKD. Germline trimming cut 6 bases from V and 6 bases from J; bases unmatched to any gene: 5. The CDR3 consists of 13 residues. The DNA for the CDR3 is TGTGCCATCAGAGAGGGGGCGGGCAATGAGCAGTTCTTC. Residues: CAIREGAGNEQFF.

The chain couples TRBV5-6 to TRBJ1-1; possible D gene TRBD1, 6 bases. V was trimmed by 6 bases and J by 5 bases, leaving 20 bases between them. The CDR3 has 15 residues. The germline gives CDR1 SGHDT, CDR2 YYEEEE. This chain's CDR3 is CASIAAQGQGTEAFF. The DNA for the CDR3 is TGTGCCAGCATCGCCGCACAGGGTCAGGGAACTGAAGCTTTCTTT.

The chain uses TRBV5-1 and TRBJ1-1; 9 bases line up with TRBD1. Germline values: CDR1 SGHRS, CDR2 YFSETQ. CDR3 length: 15 residues. The V segment lost 4 bases and the J segment 3 bases; nucleotides outside the gene matches: 7. CDR3 DNA: TGCGCCAGCAGCAAGACAGGGGGGAAGGACACTGAAGCTTTCTTT. It encodes CASSKTGGKDTEAFF.

This clonotype was seen a handful of times. This rearrangement joins TRBV20-1 to TRBJ2-3; 10 nucleotides line up with TRBD2. With 3 bases clipped from V and 7 bases from J, the junction kept 16 bases outside the gene matches. The CDR3 contains 17 residues. Looked up from germline, CDR1 is DFQATT and CDR2 is SNEGSKA (reference sequence). The CDR3 DNA sequence: TGCAGTGCTAGTCGGTCTAGCGGGGGTCCCGGAACACATACGCAGTATTTT. Its protein is CSASRSSGGPGTHTQYF.

In its sample, this clonotype was seen a few times. V gene TRBV7-8 combines with J gene TRBJ1-1, with D unresolved. Trimming stripped 0 bases from V and 10 bases from J, with 12 bases between. This CDR3 has 13 residues. CDR1 is SGHVS and CDR2 is FQNEAQ in the germline V gene. The DNA for the CDR3 is TGTGCCAGCAGCTTAGCGGATGGTGTAATAGCTTTCTTT. It yields the protein CASSLADGVIAFF.

The V call is TRBV10-2, the J call TRBJ1-2; D unclear. The V and J ends lost 4 bases and 3 bases respectively, with 12 bases between them. This CDR3 is 14 amino acids long. Germline V gives CDR1 WSHSY, CDR2 SAAADI. CDR3 DNA: TGCGCCAGCAGTGGTGTGGGCCTGGACTATGGCTACACCTTC. This encodes CASSGVGLDYGYTF.

This clonotype was seen a handful of times. At one boundary the junction diverges from the germline segment, which might be a read error. The J gene is TRBJ2-1, the V gene TRBV18; weak D call: TRBD2 (6 bases). Germline V gene lookup returns CDR1 KGHSH and CDR2 LQKENI. This CDR3 comprises 16 residues. The CDR3 nucleotides read TGTGCCAGCTCAACGGGGACTCCTTCGATATACACTGAGCAGTTCTTC. This encodes CASSTGTPSIYTEQFF. The complete variable domain, with remaining parts taken from reference TRBV18 and TRBJ2-1, reads NAGVMQNPRHLVRRRGQEARLRCSPMKGHSHVYWYRQLPEEGLKFMVYLQKENIIDESGMPKERFSAEFPKEGPSILRIQQVVRGDSAAYFCASSTGTPSIYTEQFFGPGTRLTVL.

This clonotype was counted a few times. The V call is TRBV5-1, the J call TRBJ2-1; 10 nucleotides line up with TRBD2. The J segment lost 6 bases and the V segment lost 4 bases, leaving 10 bases of the junction unmatched. CDR1 and CDR2 (germline): SGHRS, YFSETQ. There are 16 residues in the CDR3. The CDR3 spells CASSQLGLAIPNEQFF. CDR3 in DNA: TGCGCCAGCAGCCAACTGGGACTAGCGATCCCCAATGAGCAGTTCTTC.

In its sample, this clonotype was seen a few times. This chain connects TRBV7-8 to TRBJ1-5, with D perhaps matching TRBD1 (6 bases). The CDR3 contains 14 residues. Trimming stripped 6 bases from V and 0 bases from J, with 9 bases between. CDR1 SGHVS and CDR2 FQNEAQ come from the germline V gene. Here the CDR3 DNA reads TGTGCCAGCAGTCAGGGGAGTAGCAATCAGCCCCAGCATTTT. Translated, it gives CASSQGSSNQPQHF.

This chain joins TRBV28 and TRBJ2-3; 10 bases are a match to TRBD2. The germline V gene has CDR1 MDHEN and CDR2 SYDVKM. This CDR3 contains 15 residues. V was pared by 3 bases and J by 6 bases, with 6 bases of the junction left unmatched. CDR3 residues: CASSFGGAGGDTQYF. The CDR3, as DNA: TGTGCCAGCAGTTTTGGGGGAGCGGGGGGGGATACGCAGTATTTT.

This clonotype has at least ten counts. The chain employs TRBV4-2 and TRBJ2-2; 12 bases agree with TRBD2. The germline CDR1 and CDR2 sequences are LGHNA and YNFKEQ. CDR3 length: 18 amino acids. V lost 0 bases, J lost 5 bases, and 7 bases stayed unmatched. CDR3: CASSQDSLAGGWTGELFF. The DNA for the CDR3 is TGTGCCAGCAGCCAAGACTCGCTAGCGGGAGGGTGGACCGGGGAGCTGTTTTTT.

This clonotype appeared a few times. The chain combines TRBV27 with TRBJ1-6; TRBD1 might be the D (5 bases). This CDR3 region has 13 residues. Germline V gene data show CDR1 as MNHEY and CDR2 as SMNVEV (reference sequence). The germline V and J ends were trimmed by 3 bases and 10 bases, with 10 bases remaining between them. The CDR3 coding sequence is TGTGCCAGCAGTTTGGGACTACACTCACCCCTCCACTTT. Translated: CASSLGLHSPLHF.

The rearrangement joins TRBV12-3 or TRBV12-4 to TRBJ1-4; D is possibly TRBD1 (5 bases). V lost 7 bases and J lost 10, with 22 bases in between. The CDR3 consists of 15 residues. DNA of the CDR3: TGTGCCAGCAACCCGGACACGACGGTTTCTGGAAAACTGTTTTTT. The encoded protein is CASNPDTTVSGKLFF.

The CDR3 sequence is CASNPETGELFF. DNA of the CDR3: TGCGCCAGCAACCCAGAAACCGGGGAGCTGTTTTTT. This rearrangement joins TRBV5-1 to TRBJ2-2; no reliable D call. V was trimmed by 6 bases and J by 5 bases, leaving 8 bases between them. The CDR3 spans 12 residues. Germline V gives CDR1 SGHRS, CDR2 YFSETQ.

The chain links TRBV6-2 or TRBV6-3 to TRBJ2-5; D remains ambiguous. Germline lookup yields CDR1 MNHEY and CDR2 SVGEGT. The CDR3 loop spans 12 amino acids. V was cut by 6 bases and J by 4 bases, with 9 bases left in between. CDR3 protein: CASSWVLETQYF. As DNA, the CDR3 is TGTGCCAGCAGCTGGGTGTTAGAGACCCAGTACTTC.

This clonotype was detected a few times. The genes are TRBV2 and TRBJ2-5; D is perhaps TRBD2 (6 bases). CDR3 length: 15 residues. V was clipped by 7 bases and J by 5 bases, with 20 bases between them. Germline values: CDR1 SNHLY, CDR2 FYNNEI. This CDR3 is CASTRVGGNGETQYF. The DNA of the CDR3 is TGTGCCAGCACCAGAGTGGGCGGGAACGGGGAGACCCAGTACTTC.

This clonotype appeared many times. This chain uses TRBV11-1 with TRBJ1-5; D gene uncertain. This CDR3 is built from 17 residues. Trimming removed 5 bases from V and 0 bases from J, with 17 bases in between. Germline lookup yields CDR1 SGHAT and CDR2 FQDESV (reference sequence). Written as DNA, the CDR3 is TGTGCCAGCAGCCGGATCCGACAATCACATAGCAATCAGCCCCAGCATTTT. The encoded protein is CASSRIRQSHSNQPQHF. The full variable domain, rest sourced from reference TRBV11-1 and TRBJ1-5, is EAEVAQSPRYKITEKSQAVAFWCDPISGHATLYWYRQILGQGPELLVQFQDESVVDDSQLPKDRFSAERLKGVDSTLKIQPAELGDSAMYLCASSRIRQSHSNQPQHFGDGTRLSIL.

This clonotype was observed many times. This chain's CDR3 is CASSAHGTSGSWQFF. The CDR3 bases are TGTGCCAGCAGTGCACACGGGACTAGCGGGAGTTGGCAGTTCTTC. The chain has TRBV6-4 and TRBJ2-1; 14 bases are shared with TRBD2. Germline values: CDR1 MRHNA, CDR2 SNTAGT. This CDR3 has 15 amino acids. Trimming removed 4 bases from V and 12 bases from J; junction bases left unmatched: 8.

This clonotype occurred a few times. V usage is TRBV20-1 and J usage is TRBJ1-1; 7 nucleotides align to TRBD1. The germline V gene encodes CDR1 DFQATT and CDR2 SNEGSKA (reference sequence). V trimming: 6 bases; J trimming: 4 bases; junction bases outside the gene matches: 11. The CDR3 length is 14 residues. CDR3 nucleotide sequence: TGCAGTGCCCTAAAAGACAGGGCCCCCACTGAAGCTTTCTTT. It encodes CSALKDRAPTEAFF.

This clonotype appeared many times. The chain recombines TRBV28 with TRBJ1-1; D unclear. This CDR3 has 12 amino acids. Between the trimmed V and J ends, which lost 9 bases and 2 bases, there was a span of 10 bases. CDR1 and CDR2 (germline): MDHEN, SYDVKM. The CDR3 DNA reads as TGTGCCAGTCGGGGAGTTAACACTGAAGCTTTCTTT. This gives the protein CASRGVNTEAFF.

This clonotype appeared a few times. The gene calls are TRBV29-1 and TRBJ2-3; D is uncertain. CDR1 and CDR2 from the germline V gene are SQVTM and ANQGSEA. The CDR3 contains 13 residues. V was pared by 4 bases and J by 2 bases, with 10 bases between. CDR3 residues: CSVALRNTDTQYF. CDR3 DNA sequence: TGCAGCGTTGCACTAAGAAACACAGATACGCAGTATTTT.